These 24 T cell receptor beta chains were all obtained from the same sample, sequenced in a study of shared clonotypes between healthy human individuals. Some clones are missing from TCRdb's copy, which holds only in-frame ones; the method was immunoSEQ multiplex PCR. The sample includes approximately 1.5 million clones, approximately 98.5% seen only once; the top ten take around 0.38%. The sequenced sample was naive CD4+ T cells sorted from blood. The subset: CD45RA+ positively selected. The receptor set was obtained from a man in his thirties or forties in good health.

V and J are TRBV7-2 and TRBJ1-1; 10 nucleotides align to TRBD1. There are 15 residues in the CDR3. V dropped 6 bases and J dropped 5; count of bases not matched to a gene: 9. Germline assignment: CDR1 SGHTA and CDR2 FQGNSA. CDR3 sequence reads: CASRPPGTGVTEAFF. CDR3 bases: TGTGCCAGCAGACCACCCGGGACAGGGGTTACTGAAGCTTTCTTT.

This clone was seen a single time. The chain uses TRBV9 and TRBJ2-3; D is possibly TRBD2 (6 bases). Looked up from germline, CDR1 is SGDLS and CDR2 is YYNGEE. V was trimmed by 0 bases and J by 7 bases, leaving 18 bases between them. The CDR3 loop spans 16 amino acids. Here the CDR3 DNA reads TGTGCCAGCAGCGTAGTCCCCGGGGGACCCTATCATACGCAGTATTTT. Encoded protein: CASSVVPGGPYHTQYF. The full variable domain, rest sourced from reference TRBV9 and TRBJ2-3, is DSGVTQTPKHLITATGQRVTLRCSPRSGDLSVYWYQQSLDQGLQFLIQYYNGEERAKGNILERFSAQQFPDLHSELNLSSLELGDSALYFCASSVVPGGPYHTQYFGPGTRLTVL.

The genes are TRBV5-1 and TRBJ2-2, with D perhaps matching TRBD2 (7 bases). CDR3 length: 16 residues. Trimming removed 4 bases from V and 1 base from J, with 14 bases in between. Looked up from germline, CDR1 is SGHRS and CDR2 is YFSETQ. DNA of the CDR3: TGCGCCAGCAGCAGGTCCGGGGGGCAGAACACCGGGGAGCTGTTTTTT. Translation gives CASSRSGGQNTGELFF.

V gene TRBV15 combines with J gene TRBJ2-6; no firm D call. The germline V gene encodes CDR1 LNHNV and CDR2 YYDKDF (reference sequence). The V gene lost 6 bases and the J gene lost 0 bases, with 6 bases spanning the gap. The length of the CDR3 is 14 residues. The CDR3 sequence is CATRQSSGANVLTF. The DNA for the CDR3 is TGTGCCACCAGACAGAGCTCTGGGGCCAACGTCCTGACTTTC.

The chain has TRBV11-3 and TRBJ2-1; D remains ambiguous. The CDR3 extends over 11 amino acids. From germline, CDR1 is SGHNT and CDR2 YENEEA. V gave up 5 bases and J gave up 8 bases, with 7 bases separating them. The CDR3: CASSQTDEQFF. The CDR3, as DNA: TGTGCCAGCAGCCAGACTGATGAGCAGTTCTTC.

The chain recombines TRBV19 with TRBJ1-2; D is unresolved. The germline V gene has CDR1 LNHDA and CDR2 SQIVND (reference sequence). The CDR3 runs to 14 residues. With 7 bases removed from V and 4 bases from J, the gap between germline ends came to 16 bases. This chain's CDR3 is CASTPGVTFYGYTF. CDR3 bases: TGTGCCAGTACCCCTGGGGTGACTTTCTATGGCTACACCTTC.

The V gene is TRBV28, the J gene TRBJ2-1; 11 positions agree with TRBD2. The V gene's germline CDR1 is MDHEN and CDR2 SYDVKM. CDR3 length: 14 amino acids. With V trimmed by 7 bases and J by 9 bases, 8 bases remained unmatched. CDR3 coding DNA: TGTGCCAGCACCGCCGGGACTAGCGGCATTGAGCAGTTCTTC. This encodes CASTAGTSGIEQFF.

The chain employs TRBV6-1 and TRBJ2-1; D gene unclear. Germline assignment: CDR1 MNHNS and CDR2 SASEGT. Trimming removed 2 bases from V and 8 bases from J, with 7 bases in between. The CDR3 is 12 residues long. CDR3 nucleotide sequence: TGTGCCAGCAGTGAAAAGGTGCATGAGCAGTTCTTC. This translates into CASSEKVHEQFF.

The genes are TRBV27 and TRBJ2-1, with 11 bases identical to TRBD2. The CDR3 loop spans 17 amino acids. Germline CDR1 MNHEY, CDR2 SMNVEV (reference sequence). After removal of 5 bases from V and 3 bases from J, the junction contained 9 bases not matched to a gene. The CDR3 DNA follows: TGTGCCAGCAGTCGACTAGCGGGACAGAGGAGCTACAATGAGCAGTTCTTC. It yields the protein CASSRLAGQRSYNEQFF.

V usage is TRBV7-3 and J usage is TRBJ2-6; D is unclear. V dropped 1 base and J dropped 4 bases, with 11 bases sitting between them. The CDR3 sequence is 16 residues long. Germline CDR1 and CDR2: SGHTA and FQGTGA. CDR3 coding DNA: TGTGCCAGCAGCTTAAGGCAGGCTTCCGGGGCCAACGTCCTGACTTTC. Encoded protein: CASSLRQASGANVLTF. Supplemented by reference TRBV7-3 and TRBJ2-6, the full variable domain reads GAGVSQTPSNKVTEKGKYVELRCDPISGHTALYWYRQSLGQGPEFLIYFQGTGAADDSGLPNDRFFAVRPEGSVSTLKIQRTERGDSAVYLCASSLRQASGANVLTFGAGSRLTVL.

This chain uses TRBV6-1 with TRBJ2-1, with 11 positions matching TRBD1. Germline V gene data show CDR1 as MNHNS and CDR2 as SASEGT. This CDR3 has 13 amino acids. V shed 6 bases and J 9 bases; nucleotides not matched to a gene: 4. The chain's CDR3 is CASRRTGGSEQFF. CDR3 DNA: TGTGCCAGCAGGAGGACAGGGGGCAGTGAGCAGTTCTTC.

The V call is TRBV7-7, the J call TRBJ2-7; 14 bases map to TRBD2. The CDR3 is made up of 17 amino acids. V shed 5 bases and J 7 bases; nucleotides not matched to a gene: 13. The germline gives CDR1 SSHAT, CDR2 FNYEAQ (reference sequence). CDR3 sequence reads: CASSPGTSGSSRGEQYF. CDR3 nucleotide sequence: TGTGCCAGCAGCCCGGGGACTAGCGGGAGTTCAAGGGGGGAGCAGTACTTC.

The chain combines TRBV29-1 with TRBJ1-2; D possibly corresponds to TRBD1 (5 bases). V lost 3 bases to trimming and J lost 7 bases, with 9 bases between them. Germline assignment: CDR1 SQVTM and CDR2 ANQGSEA. The length of the CDR3 is 11 residues. This chain's CDR3 is CSVDGAAGYTF. CDR3 nucleotides: TGCAGCGTTGACGGGGCGGCTGGCTACACCTTC.

The CDR3 coding sequence is TGTGCCAGCAGTGTGGTGGAGCGCTCCTACGAGCAGTACTTC. Protein: CASSVVERSYEQYF. The chain has TRBV6-1 and TRBJ2-7; no clear D. Trimming removed 4 bases from V and 0 bases from J, with 10 bases in between. CDR1 and CDR2 from the germline V gene are MNHNS and SASEGT. The CDR3 covers 14 residues.

This chain uses TRBV18 with TRBJ2-7; no definite D call. Trimming removed 1 base from V and 0 bases from J, with 13 bases in between. The CDR3 runs to 16 residues. Germline V gene sequence: CDR1 KGHSH, CDR2 LQKENI. In DNA form, the CDR3 reads TGTGCCAGCTCACCACTTTCCGGGTCCTACTCCTACGAGCAGTACTTC. Translating gives CASSPLSGSYSYEQYF.

V and J are TRBV15 and TRBJ2-3; 7 nucleotides agree with TRBD2. CDR3 length: 16 amino acids. Germline lookup yields CDR1 LNHNV and CDR2 YYDKDF (reference sequence). V was clipped by 0 bases and J by 0 bases; unmatched bases: 3. CDR3 nucleotides: TGTGCCACCAGCAGAGACCCGGGACTAAGCACAGATACGCAGTATTTT. Translating gives CATSRDPGLSTDTQYF.

The J gene is TRBJ1-1, the V gene TRBV6-6, with D possibly being TRBD1 (6 bases). The CDR3 totals 15 residues. The germline V and J ends were trimmed by 6 bases and 0 bases, with 14 bases remaining between them. Germline values: CDR1 MNHNY, CDR2 SVGAGI (reference sequence). The CDR3 nucleotides are TGTGCCAGCAGCCCTAGAGGGACATTGAACACTGAAGCTTTCTTT. Translation: CASSPRGTLNTEAFF.

J is TRBJ2-1 and V is TRBV18, with 8 bases identical to TRBD2. Germline CDR1 and CDR2: KGHSH and LQKENI. V shed 0 bases and J 7 bases; nucleotides not matched to a gene: 8. This CDR3 region has 16 residues. The CDR3 DNA sequence: TGTGCCAGCTCACCACCGAGCGGGAGTATCGGAAATGAGCAGTTCTTC. It specifies CASSPPSGSIGNEQFF. The variable domain in full, completed from reference TRBV18 and TRBJ2-1, reads NAGVMQNPRHLVRRRGQEARLRCSPMKGHSHVYWYRQLPEEGLKFMVYLQKENIIDESGMPKERFSAEFPKEGPSILRIQQVVRGDSAAYFCASSPPSGSIGNEQFFGPGTRLTVL.

This sequence joins TRBV2 and TRBJ2-1, with TRBD1 matching 9 bases. The CDR3 spans 17 residues. Per germline, CDR1 SNHLY and CDR2 FYNNEI. Trimming at V came to 5 bases and at J to 4 bases, leaving 12 bases not matched to a gene. Here the CDR3 reads CASSLRDRVSSYNEQFF. DNA for the CDR3: TGTGCCAGCAGTCTCCGGGACAGGGTATCCTCGTACAATGAGCAGTTCTTC.

In the case of this clone: The same CDR3 is also encoded by other DNA sequences in this sample. The chain employs TRBV5-1 and TRBJ2-5; 9 positions match TRBD1. Germline V CDR1 and CDR2: SGHRS, YFSETQ. This CDR3 is 15 amino acids long. V shed 0 bases and J 2 bases; nucleotides not matched to a gene: 2. The CDR3 region has the DNA TGCGCCAGCAGCTTGGCGGGGACAGGGCAAGAGACCCAGTACTTC. Translation gives CASSLAGTGQETQYF.

The chain is built from TRBV4-3 and TRBJ2-3; the D gene is possibly TRBD1 (5 bases). The length of the CDR3 is 16 residues. Germline lookup yields CDR1 LGHNA and CDR2 YSLEER. V was clipped by 0 bases and J by 2 bases, with 12 bases between them. For the CDR3, the DNA is TGCGCCAGCAGCCAAGAGGCCCGGACAAACACAGATACGCAGTATTTT. It is translated as CASSQEARTNTDTQYF.

V and J are TRBV28 and TRBJ2-7; possible D gene TRBD1, 5 bases. V shed 5 bases and J shed 4 bases, with 15 bases lying between them. Germline CDR1 and CDR2: MDHEN and SYDVKM. This CDR3 has 14 amino acids. CDR3 protein: CASSIRVPVYEQYF. The CDR3 DNA is TGTGCCAGCAGTATCAGGGTCCCGGTATACGAGCAGTACTTC.

The chain couples TRBV25-1 to TRBJ1-5, with 10 bases matching TRBD1. The CDR3 extends over 14 amino acids. After removal of 6 bases from V and 6 bases from J, the junction contained 5 bases not matched to a gene. CDR1 is MGHDK, CDR2 SYGVNS, per germline. Written as DNA, the CDR3 is TGTGCCAGCAGCTCCGGGACAGGGGCTCAGCCCCAGCATTTT. It encodes CASSSGTGAQPQHF. Variable domain in full (rest from reference TRBV25-1 and TRBJ1-5): EADIYQTPRYLVIGTGKKITLECSQTMGHDKMYWYQQDPGMELHLIHYSYGVNSTEKGDLSSESTVSRIRTEHFPLTLESARPSHTSQYLCASSSGTGAQPQHFGDGTRLSIL.

A few counts support this clone. The rearrangement joins TRBV2 to TRBJ1-5; 8 bases are shared with TRBD1. The junction had 6 bases not matched to a gene; V was cut back by 7 bases and J by 7 bases. The CDR3 runs to 13 residues. Per the germline V gene, CDR1 is SNHLY and CDR2 is FYNNEI. CDR3 residues: CASTGTGIQPQHF. The CDR3 coding sequence is TGTGCCAGCACAGGGACAGGCATACAGCCCCAGCATTTT.